This T cell receptor beta chain was recovered during a study of blood T cell repertoires in COVID-19. About the research overall: The United States, Italy and Spain were the sources of the acute and convalescent COVID-19 samples. In each case, the material was cDNA or gDNA derived from T cells, B-cell-depleted T cells, or PBMCs.

After removal of 6 bases from V and 12 bases from J, the junction contained 13 bases not matched to a gene. Per the germline V gene, CDR1 is MDHEN and CDR2 is SYDVKM. The CDR3 is 15 residues long. Using immunoSEQ multiplex PCR, the repertoire was profiled, and TCRdb retains in-frame clones only, with some absent. This table has 150,000 to 200,000 clones, around 85% appearing once. The receptor was isolated from a woman at least 80 years old with COVID-19, enrolled during active disease. The rearrangement uses TRBV28 and TRBJ2-7, with 14 positions matching TRBD2. Sequenced: peripheral blood. CDR3 amino acids: CASSSLGTSGSRRYF. The CDR3, as DNA: TGTGCCAGCAGCTCCCTAGGGACTAGCGGGAGTCGCCGGTACTTC. The full variable domain, with the rest looked up from reference TRBV28 and TRBJ2-7, is DVKVTQSSRYLVKRTGEKVFLECVQDMDHENMFWYRQDPGLGLRLIYFSYDVKMKEKGDIPEGYSVSREKKERFSLILESASTNQTSMYLCASSSLGTSGSRRYFGPGTRLTVT.